This is a list of T cell receptor beta chains from one sample in a study of CD8 T cells in Susac syndrome. TCRdb reprocessed the immunoSEQ multiplex PCR reads with MiXCR, giving one entry per CDR3 protein. The profile shows about 190,000 distinct CDR3 sequences, roughly 94% of them singletons. The sequencing input was CD8+ T cells from PBMCs. Source of these receptors: a human donor with Susac syndrome. Both conserved end residues are part of each CDR3. The D gene is left open where the match is weak. Some rows mark clone size as missing; the rest say once, few, many or name a class of expanded clone.

v_call,d_call,j_call,clone_size,cdr3_aa,cdr3_nt
TRBV7-8,TRBD2,TRBJ2-1,once,CASSLPAGTSVGEQFF,TGTGCCAGCAGCTTACCCGCAGGGACTAGCGTGGGGGAGCAGTTCTTC
TRBV20-1,-,TRBJ1-1,-,CSAFRDIIPNTEAFF,TGCAGTGCTTTTCGGGACATTATCCCGAACACTGAAGCTTTCTTT
TRBV19,TRBD2,TRBJ2-3,-,CASHWGAGGSTDTQYF,TGTGCCAGCCATTGGGGAGCGGGGGGGAGCACAGATACGCAGTATTTT
TRBV27,-,TRBJ1-5,-,CASSLTGQPQHF,TGTGCCAGCAGTTTAACGGGCCAGCCCCAGCATTTT
TRBV6-5,TRBD1,TRBJ2-3,-,CASSSPGQGAQDTQYF,TGTGCCAGCAGTTCCCCGGGACAGGGGGCGCAAGATACGCAGTATTTT
TRBV3-1,-,TRBJ2-7,-,CASSQEGGSSSYEQYF,TGTGCCAGCAGCCAAGAGGGCGGATCAAGCTCCTACGAGCAGTACTTC
TRBV4-1,-,TRBJ2-2,-,CASRQTGSRAGELFF,TGCGCCAGCAGGCAAACAGGGTCCCGGGCCGGGGAGCTGTTTTTT
TRBV5-6,TRBD2,TRBJ2-1,-,CASSGWTSGTMQEQFF,TGTGCCAGCAGCGGGTGGACTAGCGGGACTATGCAGGAGCAGTTCTTC
TRBV7-2,-,TRBJ2-3,few,CASSLDTDTQYF,TGTGCCAGCAGCTTAGACACAGATACGCAGTATTTT
TRBV2,-,TRBJ2-3,-,CANKNPDTQYF,TGTGCCAACAAGAATCCGGATACGCAGTATTTT
TRBV7-9,TRBD1,TRBJ1-1,-,CASSFDRGGTEAFF,TGTGCCAGCAGCTTCGACAGGGGCGGCACTGAAGCTTTCTTT
TRBV27,-,TRBJ1-2,-,CASTPPENAPGGYTF,TGTGCCAGCACACCACCGGAGAATGCTCCCGGGGGCTACACCTTC
TRBV5-6,-,TRBJ2-7,-,CASSLGGPHSNEQYF,TGTGCCAGCAGCCTCGGGGGGCCCCATAGCAACGAGCAGTACTTC
TRBV4-1,-,TRBJ2-7,-,CASSQVGPPYEQYF,TGCGCCAGCAGCCAAGTAGGGCCGCCCTACGAGCAGTACTTC
TRBV5-6,TRBD1,TRBJ2-2,-,CASSWDRSGELFF,TGTGCCAGCAGCTGGGACAGATCCGGGGAGCTGTTTTTT
TRBV6-6,TRBD2,TRBJ2-1,-,CASSHTSGRSNEQFF,TGTGCCAGCAGCCACACTAGCGGGAGGTCCAATGAGCAGTTCTTC
TRBV3-1,-,TRBJ2-5,-,CASSQDRGLETQYF,TGTGCCAGCAGCCAAGATCGAGGCTTAGAGACCCAGTACTTC
TRBV27,-,TRBJ2-5,-,CASTGGRGGGETQYF,TGTGCCAGCACCGGGGGTAGGGGAGGTGGAGAGACCCAGTACTTC
TRBV19,-,TRBJ2-7,few,CASSSTGSYEQYF,TGTGCCAGTAGTTCGACCGGCTCCTACGAGCAGTACTTC
TRBV7-9,-,TRBJ2-1,once,CASSLEVGHEQFF,TGTGCCAGCAGCTTAGAAGTGGGACATGAGCAGTTCTTC
TRBV14,-,TRBJ2-4,-,CASSQVRGKKNIQYF,TGTGCCAGCAGCCAAGTCCGTGGGAAAAAAAACATTCAGTACTTC
TRBV20-1,TRBD2,TRBJ2-1,-,CSAGTSGKNEQFF,TGCAGTGCAGGGACTAGCGGGAAAAATGAGCAGTTCTTC
TRBV6-5,-,TRBJ2-5,-,CASSRAGLEETQYF,TGTGCCAGCAGTAGAGCAGGGTTGGAAGAGACCCAGTACTTC
TRBV11-2,-,TRBJ1-2,-,CASSLGSPYGYTF,TGTGCCAGCAGCTTAGGCAGCCCTTATGGCTACACCTTC
TRBV2,-,TRBJ1-3,-,CASSDGLGNTIYF,TGTGCCAGCAGTGACGGGTTAGGAAACACCATATATTTT
TRBV28,-,TRBJ2-3,-,CASIYKDTQYF,TGTGCCAGCATTTATAAGGATACGCAGTATTTT
TRBV7-2,-,TRBJ1-3,-,CASSFGGSENTIYF,TGTGCCAGCAGCTTCGGGGGCTCGGAAAACACCATATATTTT
TRBV5-6,TRBD1,TRBJ2-7,many,CASSLGQGSYEQYF,TGTGCCAGCAGCTTAGGACAGGGATCCTACGAGCAGTACTTC
TRBV29-1,TRBD2,TRBJ2-1,-,CSVPGRASYNEQFF,TGCAGCGTCCCCGGGAGGGCCTCCTACAATGAGCAGTTCTTC
TRBV9,-,TRBJ2-7,once,CASSAPDSSPYEQYF,TGTGCCAGCAGCGCTCCGGACAGTTCCCCGTACGAGCAGTACTTC
TRBV5-1,-,TRBJ2-7,-,CASSLDTNEQYF,TGCGCCAGCAGCTTGGACACTAACGAGCAGTACTTC
TRBV25-1,-,TRBJ2-5,once,CASSDEGGGETQYF,TGTGCCAGCAGTGACGAGGGAGGTGGAGAGACCCAGTACTTC
TRBV7-9,-,TRBJ2-1,-,CASSVSTSYNEQFF,TGTGCCAGCTCCGTCTCGACCTCCTACAATGAGCAGTTCTTC
TRBV15,-,TRBJ1-1,once,CATSSSNTEAFF,TGTGCCACCAGCAGTTCGAACACTGAAGCTTTCTTT
TRBV20-1,-,TRBJ2-5,-,CSASIRTPDQYF,TGCAGTGCTAGTATTCGGACTCCCGACCAGTACTTC
TRBV5-4,-,TRBJ2-7,-,CASSSIGTTYEQYF,TGTGCCAGCAGCTCTATTGGGACAACCTACGAGCAGTACTTC
TRBV5-6,-,TRBJ2-5,-,CASSLVSDQETQYF,TGTGCCAGCAGCTTGGTTTCAGACCAAGAGACCCAGTACTTC
TRBV7-8,-,TRBJ2-7,-,CASSLDADEQYF,TGTGCCAGCAGCTTAGATGCGGACGAGCAGTACTTC
TRBV29-1,TRBD1,TRBJ1-5,-,CSAGTGERGQPQHF,TGCAGCGCCGGGACAGGGGAGAGGGGTCAGCCCCAGCATTTT
TRBV4-1,TRBD1,TRBJ2-5,-,CASSQAGQSWETQYF,TGCGCCAGCAGCCAAGCGGGACAGAGTTGGGAGACCCAGTACTTC
TRBV11-1,-,TRBJ2-5,-,CASSSGTQETQYF,TGTGCCAGCAGCTCCGGGACCCAAGAGACCCAGTACTTC
TRBV28,-,TRBJ2-5,-,CASSFVRGMETQYF,TGTGCCAGCAGTTTCGTCAGGGGTATGGAGACCCAGTACTTC
TRBV9,TRBD2,TRBJ2-1,-,CASSVGGGGALIYNEQFF,TGTGCCAGCAGCGTAGGGGGCGGGGGGGCCTTAATTTACAATGAGCAGTTCTTC
TRBV27,TRBD1,TRBJ1-2,-,CASSSPGQGASGYTF,TGTGCCAGCAGCTCCCCGGGACAGGGGGCAAGTGGCTACACCTTC
TRBV2,-,TRBJ1-5,-,CASSELMPGREGNQPQHF,TGTGCCAGCAGCGAGCTAATGCCCGGGAGAGAGGGCAATCAGCCCCAGCATTTT
TRBV5-6,TRBD1,TRBJ2-1,-,CASSPGQGAREQRFF,TGTGCCAGCAGCCCCGGACAGGGGGCGCGGGAACAGCGGTTCTTC
TRBV29-1,-,TRBJ1-1,-,CSVTFLQFEAFF,TGCAGCGTTACGTTTTTACAGTTTGAAGCTTTCTTT
TRBV19,-,TRBJ1-6,-,CASSTQASPLHF,TGTGCCAGTAGTACACAGGCTTCACCCCTCCACTTT
TRBV7-9,TRBD1,TRBJ2-7,-,CASSSRQLGRQGVEYF,TGTGCCAGCAGTTCTAGACAACTTGGAAGACAGGGAGTGGAGTACTTC
TRBV3-1,-,TRBJ2-7,-,CASSQGDRGADEQYF,TGTGCCAGCAGCCAAGGGGATCGGGGGGCTGACGAGCAGTACTTC
TRBV16,-,TRBJ1-2,-,CASSQTGRGGYTF,TGTGCCAGCAGCCAAACAGGGAGGGGTGGCTACACCTTC
TRBV27,-,TRBJ1-1,-,CASRLDSGYTEAFF,TGTGCCAGCAGATTAGACAGCGGATACACTGAAGCTTTCTTT
TRBV28,TRBD2,TRBJ2-1,-,CASGPYSGSKHNEQFF,TGTGCCAGCGGACCTTATAGCGGGAGTAAGCACAATGAGCAGTTCTTC
TRBV5-4,TRBD1,TRBJ2-1,once,CASSGTGGIYNEQFF,TGTGCCAGCAGCGGGACAGGGGGCATTTACAATGAGCAGTTCTTC
TRBV7-9,-,TRBJ2-5,-,CASSLGFYQETQYF,TGTGCCAGCAGCTTAGGGTTTTACCAAGAGACCCAGTACTTC
TRBV7-9,-,TRBJ2-1,-,CASIRSGTSYNEQFF,TGTGCCAGTATACGATCAGGGACTTCCTACAATGAGCAGTTCTTC
TRBV20-1,-,TRBJ2-7,-,CSARDITYEQYF,TGCAGTGCTAGAGACATAACCTACGAGCAGTACTTC
TRBV5-4,-,TRBJ2-7,once,CASSFGSTGEQYF,TGTGCCAGCAGCTTTGGGTCGACGGGCGAGCAGTACTTC
TRBV7-3,-,TRBJ2-1,-,CASSHGTGNEQFF,TGTGCCAGCAGCCACGGGACCGGAAATGAGCAGTTCTTC
TRBV7-8,-,TRBJ2-1,few,CASSLVQNEQFF,TGTGCCAGCAGCTTAGTACAGAATGAGCAGTTCTTC